In this sample, the clone carrying this T cell receptor beta chain turned up many times. Its antigen is unidentified. This entry belongs to a study of blood T cells in healthy people across ages. Findings and caveats of the study: Strong correlation linked observed beta diversity and percent naive T cells.

It was with a sample-barcoded 5' primer and a J-beta primer mix that a second PCR of about 7 to 12 cycles was run. TCRdb called the 5' RACE reads again in MiXCR, with one record for every CDR3 protein. Seen here are about 670,000 distinct CDR3 sequences, about 50% observed once, and the top ten hold roughly 13%. The V end lost 5 bases, the J end lost 9 bases, and 11 bases lay between the germline ends. The CDR3 consists of 11 residues. Sequenced input: blood. The source of this sequence is a woman of 80 years or more in good health. The rearrangement links TRBV12-3 or TRBV12-4 to TRBJ2-7; D not certain. As DNA, the CDR3 is TGTGCCAGCAGTGGGGTGGGTTTGCAGTACTTC. Residues: CASSGVGLQYF.